The T cell receptor beta chain under discussion was sequenced for a study of blood T cell repertoires in COVID-19. Authors' analysis steps: Estimation of nucleated cell counts was performed using reference gene primer amplification. Sequencing used immunoSEQ multiplex PCR; TCRdb keeps in-frame clones, though not all of them. The DNA gave D and trimming, while V, J and clone size come from that table. The sample records over 150,000 clones, roughly 87% being singletons. The V gene lost 4 bases and the J gene lost 2 bases, with 12 bases spanning the gap. The CDR3 runs 14 residues. Germline loops: CDR1 SGHRS, CDR2 YFSETQ.

The genes are TRBV5-1 and TRBJ1-2, with a tentative D call TRBD1 (6 bases). The source material was peripheral blood. This clonotype was sampled from a man younger than 30 who had recovered from COVID-19. The CDR3 bases are TGCGCCAGCAGCCTTTCCGGACAGAACTATGGCTACACCTTC. This encodes CASSLSGQNYGYTF.